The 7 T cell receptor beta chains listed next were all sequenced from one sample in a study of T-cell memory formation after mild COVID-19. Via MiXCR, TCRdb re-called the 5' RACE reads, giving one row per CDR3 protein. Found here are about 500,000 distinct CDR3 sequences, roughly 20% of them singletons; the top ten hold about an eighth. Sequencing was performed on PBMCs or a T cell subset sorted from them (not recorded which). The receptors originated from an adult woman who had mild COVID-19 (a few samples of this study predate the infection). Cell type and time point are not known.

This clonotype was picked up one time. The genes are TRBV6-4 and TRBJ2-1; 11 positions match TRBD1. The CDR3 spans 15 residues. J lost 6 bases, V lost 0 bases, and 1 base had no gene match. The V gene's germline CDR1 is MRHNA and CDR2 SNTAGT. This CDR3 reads CASSDSGQGVNEQFF. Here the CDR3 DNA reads TGTGCCAGCAGTGACTCGGGACAGGGGGTCAATGAGCAGTTCTTC.

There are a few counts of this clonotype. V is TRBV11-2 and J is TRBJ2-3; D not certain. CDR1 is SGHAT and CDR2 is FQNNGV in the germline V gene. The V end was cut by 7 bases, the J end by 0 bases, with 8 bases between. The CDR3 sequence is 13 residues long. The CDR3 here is CASIPISTDTQYF. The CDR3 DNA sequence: TGTGCCAGCATCCCAATTAGCACAGATACGCAGTATTTT.

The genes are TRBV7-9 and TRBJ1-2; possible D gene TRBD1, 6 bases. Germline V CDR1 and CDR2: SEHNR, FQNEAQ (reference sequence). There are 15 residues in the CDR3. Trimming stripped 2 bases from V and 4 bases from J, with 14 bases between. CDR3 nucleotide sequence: TGTGCCAGCAGCTTACTCGGACAGCGTATCTATGGCTACACCTTC. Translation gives CASSLLGQRIYGYTF.

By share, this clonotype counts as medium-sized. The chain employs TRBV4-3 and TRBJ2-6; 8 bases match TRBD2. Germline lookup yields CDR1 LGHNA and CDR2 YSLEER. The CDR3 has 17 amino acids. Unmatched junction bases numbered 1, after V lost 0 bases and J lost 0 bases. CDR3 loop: CASSQDGTSSGANVLTF. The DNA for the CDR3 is TGCGCCAGCAGCCAAGATGGGACTAGCTCTGGGGCCAACGTCCTGACTTTC.

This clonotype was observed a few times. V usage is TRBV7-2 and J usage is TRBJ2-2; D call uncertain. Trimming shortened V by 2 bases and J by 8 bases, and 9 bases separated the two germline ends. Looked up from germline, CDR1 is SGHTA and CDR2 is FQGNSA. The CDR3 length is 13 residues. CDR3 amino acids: CASSLSLRGELFF. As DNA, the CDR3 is TGTGCCAGCAGCTTAAGTTTGAGGGGGGAGCTGTTTTTT.

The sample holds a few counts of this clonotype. Here the CDR3 reads CASSATSGYEQYF. In DNA, the CDR3 is TGTGCCAGCAGCGCTACTAGTGGGTACGAGCAGTACTTC. The chain recombines TRBV5-6 with TRBJ2-7; D is perhaps TRBD2 (5 bases). V lost 4 bases, J lost 4 bases, and 12 bases lay in between. CDR1 is SGHDT and CDR2 is YYEEEE in the germline V gene. This CDR3 comprises 13 residues. The entire variable domain, with the rest obtained from reference TRBV5-6 and TRBJ2-7, is as follows: DAGVTQSPTHLIKTRGQQVTLRCSPKSGHDTVSWYQQALGQGPQFIFQYYEEEERQRGNFPDRFSGHQFPNYSSELNVNALLLGDSALYLCASSATSGYEQYFGPGTRLTVT.

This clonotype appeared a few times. CDR3 protein: CASSSQPGQGIHEQYF. DNA of the CDR3: TGTGCCAGCAGCTCACAACCGGGACAGGGGATCCACGAGCAGTACTTC. The chain is built from TRBV7-9 and TRBJ2-7; 10 bases are a match to TRBD1. Per the germline V gene, CDR1 is SEHNR and CDR2 is FQNEAQ (reference sequence). The CDR3 is 16 residues long. J was trimmed by 5 bases and V by 4 bases; bases with no gene match: 11.